This T cell receptor (beta chain) was captured in a study of OX40 agonist ivuxolimab in advanced cancers. Germline-derived CDR1 and CDR2 are MNHEY and SMNVEV (reference sequence). V gave up 2 bases and J gave up 0 bases, with 14 bases separating them. This CDR3 spans 17 amino acids. The repertoire was sequenced with immunoSEQ multiplex PCR; TCRdb's copy has only in-frame clones and lacks some. Of some 52,000 clones listed, roughly 94% are singletons. The sequenced sample was CD4+ or CD8+ T cells sorted from blood, obtained in a trial of the OX40 agonist ivuxolimab. The TCR comes from an adult with an advanced solid tumor such as melanoma, head and neck, liver or kidney cancer. The chain uses TRBV27 and TRBJ2-1, with D uncertain. The CDR3 coding sequence is TGTGCCAGCAGTTTAAGACTCCCGGCCAGCTCCTACAATGAGCAGTTCTTC. Translating it yields CASSLRLPASSYNEQFF.